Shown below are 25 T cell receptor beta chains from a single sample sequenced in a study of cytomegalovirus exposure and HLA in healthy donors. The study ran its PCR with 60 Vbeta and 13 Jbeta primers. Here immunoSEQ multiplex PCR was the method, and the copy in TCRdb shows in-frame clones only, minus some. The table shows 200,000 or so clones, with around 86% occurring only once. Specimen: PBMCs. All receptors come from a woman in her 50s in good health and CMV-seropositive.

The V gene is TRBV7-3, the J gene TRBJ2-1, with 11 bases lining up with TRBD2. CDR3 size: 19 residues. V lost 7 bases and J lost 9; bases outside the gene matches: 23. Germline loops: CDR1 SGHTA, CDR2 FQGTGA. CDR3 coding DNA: TGTGCCAGCACCCGGGGGCCGCTAGCGGGAGGCCGGGCATGGCTTGAGCAGTTCTTC. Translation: CASTRGPLAGGRAWLEQFF.

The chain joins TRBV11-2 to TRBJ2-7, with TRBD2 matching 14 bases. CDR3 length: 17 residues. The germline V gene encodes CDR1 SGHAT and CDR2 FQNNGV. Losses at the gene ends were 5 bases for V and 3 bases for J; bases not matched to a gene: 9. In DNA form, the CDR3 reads TGTGCCAGCAGCGAATTCGGACTAGCGGGAGGATACTACGAGCAGTACTTC. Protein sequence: CASSEFGLAGGYYEQYF.

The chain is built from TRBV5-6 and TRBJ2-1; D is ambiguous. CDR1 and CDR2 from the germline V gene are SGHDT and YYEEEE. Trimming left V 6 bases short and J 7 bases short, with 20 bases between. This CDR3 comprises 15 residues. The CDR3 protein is CASTPTTGLANEQFF. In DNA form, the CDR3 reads TGTGCCAGCACCCCCACGACCGGGTTGGCGAATGAGCAGTTCTTC.

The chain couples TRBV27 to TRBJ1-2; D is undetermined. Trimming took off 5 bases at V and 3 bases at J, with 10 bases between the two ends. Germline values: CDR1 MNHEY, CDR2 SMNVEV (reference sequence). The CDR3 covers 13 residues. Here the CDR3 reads CASSQWRDYGYTF. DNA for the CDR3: TGTGCCAGCAGTCAATGGAGGGACTATGGCTACACCTTC.

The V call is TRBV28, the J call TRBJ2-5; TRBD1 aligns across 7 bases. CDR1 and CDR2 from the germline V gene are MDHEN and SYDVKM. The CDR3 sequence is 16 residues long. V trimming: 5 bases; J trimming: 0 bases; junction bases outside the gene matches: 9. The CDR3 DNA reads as TGTGCCAGCAGTCCCCACAGGGGTGGGTACCAAGAGACCCAGTACTTC. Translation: CASSPHRGGYQETQYF. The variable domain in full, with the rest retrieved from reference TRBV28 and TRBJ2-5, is DVKVTQSSRYLVKRTGEKVFLECVQDMDHENMFWYRQDPGLGLRLIYFSYDVKMKEKGDIPEGYSVSREKKERFSLILESASTNQTSMYLCASSPHRGGYQETQYFGPGTRLLVL.

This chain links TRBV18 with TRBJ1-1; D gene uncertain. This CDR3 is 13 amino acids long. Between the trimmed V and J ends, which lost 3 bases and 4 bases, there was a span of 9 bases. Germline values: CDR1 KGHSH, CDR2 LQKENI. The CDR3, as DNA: TGTGCCAGCTCACCCCCGTGGCCCACTGAAGCTTTCTTT. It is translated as CASSPPWPTEAFF.

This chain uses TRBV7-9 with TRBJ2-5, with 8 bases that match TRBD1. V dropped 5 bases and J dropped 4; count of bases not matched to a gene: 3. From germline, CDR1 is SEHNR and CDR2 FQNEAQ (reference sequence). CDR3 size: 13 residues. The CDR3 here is CASSVGTGETQYF. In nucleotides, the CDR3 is TGTGCCAGCAGCGTGGGGACAGGAGAGACCCAGTACTTC.

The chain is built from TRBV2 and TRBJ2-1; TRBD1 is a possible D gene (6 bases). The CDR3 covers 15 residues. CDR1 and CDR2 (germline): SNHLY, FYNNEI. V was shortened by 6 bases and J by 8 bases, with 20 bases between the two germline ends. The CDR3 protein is CASRRPQPGQDEQFF. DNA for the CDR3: TGTGCCAGCAGACGTCCCCAACCGGGACAAGATGAGCAGTTCTTC.

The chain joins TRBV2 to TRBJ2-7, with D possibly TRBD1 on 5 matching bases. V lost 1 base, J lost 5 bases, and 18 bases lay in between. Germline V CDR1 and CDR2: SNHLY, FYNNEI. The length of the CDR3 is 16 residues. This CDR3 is CASSEEGAGNIHEQYF. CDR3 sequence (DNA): TGTGCCAGCAGTGAAGAAGGGGCAGGGAATATACACGAGCAGTACTTC.

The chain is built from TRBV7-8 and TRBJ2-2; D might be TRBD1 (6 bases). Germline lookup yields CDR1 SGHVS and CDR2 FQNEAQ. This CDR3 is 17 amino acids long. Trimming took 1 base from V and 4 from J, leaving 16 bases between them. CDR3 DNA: TGTGCCAGCAGCTTAGAGGAAGCACAGGGTATCACCGGGGAGCTGTTTTTT. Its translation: CASSLEEAQGITGELFF.

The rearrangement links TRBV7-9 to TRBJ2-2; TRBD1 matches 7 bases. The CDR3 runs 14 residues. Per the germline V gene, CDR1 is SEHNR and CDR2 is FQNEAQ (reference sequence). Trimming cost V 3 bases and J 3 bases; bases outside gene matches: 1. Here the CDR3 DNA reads TGTGCCAGCAGCTTTCAGGGGGACACCGGGGAGCTGTTTTTT. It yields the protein CASSFQGDTGELFF.

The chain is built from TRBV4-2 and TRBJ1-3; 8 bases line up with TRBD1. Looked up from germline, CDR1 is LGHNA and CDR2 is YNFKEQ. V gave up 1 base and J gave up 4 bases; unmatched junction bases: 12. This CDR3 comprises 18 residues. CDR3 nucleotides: TGTGCCAGCAGCCAAGGGGGCGCCCAGGGGGCGCTCGGAAACACCATATATTTT. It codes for CASSQGGAQGALGNTIYF.

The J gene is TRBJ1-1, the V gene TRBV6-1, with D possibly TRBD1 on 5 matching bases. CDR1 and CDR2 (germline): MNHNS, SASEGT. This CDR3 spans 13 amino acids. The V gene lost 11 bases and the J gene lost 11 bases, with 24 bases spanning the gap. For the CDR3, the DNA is TGTGCCGCAGGAAGCGGGGAAAACAGGCCGGCTTTCTTT. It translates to CAAGSGENRPAFF.

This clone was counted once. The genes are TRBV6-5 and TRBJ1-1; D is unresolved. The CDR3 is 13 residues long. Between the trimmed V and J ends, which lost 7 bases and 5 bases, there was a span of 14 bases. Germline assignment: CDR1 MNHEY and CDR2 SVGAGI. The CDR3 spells CASKEGIMTEAFF. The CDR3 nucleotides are TGTGCCAGCAAAGAGGGCATAATGACTGAAGCTTTCTTT.

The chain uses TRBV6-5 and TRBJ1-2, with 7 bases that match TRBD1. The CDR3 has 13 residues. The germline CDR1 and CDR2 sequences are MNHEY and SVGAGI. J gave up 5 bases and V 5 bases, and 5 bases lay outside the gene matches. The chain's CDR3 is CASSRDSKYGYTF. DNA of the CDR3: TGTGCCAGCAGTCGGGACAGCAAATATGGCTACACCTTC.

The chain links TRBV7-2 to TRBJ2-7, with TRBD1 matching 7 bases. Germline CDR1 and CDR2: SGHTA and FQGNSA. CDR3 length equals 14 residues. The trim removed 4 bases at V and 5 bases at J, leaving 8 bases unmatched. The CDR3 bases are TGTGCCAGCAGCTCAGGACAGGCGGTCGACGAGCAGTACTTC. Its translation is CASSSGQAVDEQYF.

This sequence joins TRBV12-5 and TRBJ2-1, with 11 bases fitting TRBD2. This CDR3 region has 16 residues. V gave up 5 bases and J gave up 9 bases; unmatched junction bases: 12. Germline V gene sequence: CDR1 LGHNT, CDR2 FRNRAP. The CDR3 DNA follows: TGTGCTAGTGGTCCTCACGGGACTAGCGGAGGCGGTGAGCAGTTCTTC. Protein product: CASGPHGTSGGGEQFF.

DNA for the CDR3: TGTGCCATCAGTGTCGGACAGGGCGCAGATACGCAGTATTTT. Translated, it gives CAISVGQGADTQYF. The rearrangement joins TRBV10-3 to TRBJ2-3; 8 nucleotides match TRBD1. The CDR3 totals 14 residues. Per the germline V gene, CDR1 is ENHRY and CDR2 is SYGVKD. V gave up 4 bases and J gave up 4 bases; unmatched junction bases: 4.

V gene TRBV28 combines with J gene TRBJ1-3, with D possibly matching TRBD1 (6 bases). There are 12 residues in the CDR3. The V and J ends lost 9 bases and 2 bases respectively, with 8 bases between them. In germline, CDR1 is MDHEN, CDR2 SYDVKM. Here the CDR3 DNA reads TGTGCCAGTACAGGGACTGGAAACACCATATATTTT. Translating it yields CASTGTGNTIYF.

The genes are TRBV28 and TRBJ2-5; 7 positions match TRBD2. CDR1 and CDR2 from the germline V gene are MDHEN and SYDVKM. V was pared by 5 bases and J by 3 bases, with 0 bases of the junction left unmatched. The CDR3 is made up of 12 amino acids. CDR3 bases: TGTGCCAGCAGTCGGGGGGAAGAGACCCAGTACTTC. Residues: CASSRGEETQYF. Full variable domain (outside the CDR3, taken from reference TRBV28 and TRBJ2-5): DVKVTQSSRYLVKRTGEKVFLECVQDMDHENMFWYRQDPGLGLRLIYFSYDVKMKEKGDIPEGYSVSREKKERFSLILESASTNQTSMYLCASSRGEETQYFGPGTRLLVL.

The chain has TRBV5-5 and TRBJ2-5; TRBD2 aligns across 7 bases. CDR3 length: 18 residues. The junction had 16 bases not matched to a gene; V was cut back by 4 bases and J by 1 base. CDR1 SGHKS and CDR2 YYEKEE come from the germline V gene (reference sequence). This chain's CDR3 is CASSTYRGGKGPQETQYF. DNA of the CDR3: TGTGCCAGCAGCACCTATCGGGGAGGGAAGGGCCCCCAAGAGACCCAGTACTTC.

The CDR3 coding sequence is TGTGCCAGCAGTAGACAAGCGGGAGGTGACGAGCAGTACTTC. Translated: CASSRQAGGDEQYF. The chain uses TRBV27 and TRBJ2-7; 9 bases agree with TRBD2. CDR3 size: 14 residues. The junction had 7 bases not matched to a gene; V was cut back by 5 bases and J by 5 bases. CDR1 MNHEY and CDR2 SMNVEV come from the germline V gene (reference sequence).

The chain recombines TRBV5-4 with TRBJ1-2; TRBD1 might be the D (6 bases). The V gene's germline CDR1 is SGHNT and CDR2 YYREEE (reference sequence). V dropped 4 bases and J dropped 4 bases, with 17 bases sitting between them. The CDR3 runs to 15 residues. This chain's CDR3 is CASSPGTSSTYGYTF. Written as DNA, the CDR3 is TGTGCCAGCAGCCCCGGGACATCCTCGACCTATGGCTACACCTTC.

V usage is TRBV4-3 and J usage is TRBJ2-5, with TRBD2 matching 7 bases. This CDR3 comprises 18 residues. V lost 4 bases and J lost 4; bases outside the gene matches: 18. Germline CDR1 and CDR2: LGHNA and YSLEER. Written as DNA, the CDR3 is TGCGCCAGCAGCCCCCCCCGGCGGGGCGGGGGATGTGGAGAGACCCAGTACTTC. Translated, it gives CASSPPRRGGGCGETQYF.

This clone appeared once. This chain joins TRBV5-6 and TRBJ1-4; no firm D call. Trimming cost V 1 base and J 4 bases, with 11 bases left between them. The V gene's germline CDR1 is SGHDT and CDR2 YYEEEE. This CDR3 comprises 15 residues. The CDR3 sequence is CASSLLTDYNEKLFF. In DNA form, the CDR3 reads TGTGCCAGCAGCTTGCTGACTGATTATAATGAAAAACTGTTTTTT. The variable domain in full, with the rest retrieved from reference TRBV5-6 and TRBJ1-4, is DAGVTQSPTHLIKTRGQQVTLRCSPKSGHDTVSWYQQALGQGPQFIFQYYEEEERQRGNFPDRFSGHQFPNYSSELNVNALLLGDSALYLCASSLLTDYNEKLFFGSGTQLSVL.